This T cell receptor (beta chain) emerged from a study of Ad26.COV2.S vaccination and SARS-CoV-2 variants. Study-level points and caveats: Once vaccination had occurred, spike-specific CD8+ and CD4+ T cell responses reportedly showed substantial breadth. Placebo recipients trailed vaccine recipients in spike-specific TCR breadth.

As concerns this clone: Antigen: not known.

As for treatment: roughly 18 received Ad26.COV2.S at low or high dose, single or two shots; 5 received placebo; per-sample allocation not given. Specimens were obtained on day 63 following the first vaccine or placebo injection. Recruitment in Boston yielded a donor of adult age, 18-55 years. The CDR3 has 14 amino acids. The V gene lost 7 bases and the J gene lost 0 bases, with 11 bases spanning the gap. CDR1 is MRHNA, CDR2 SNTAGT, per germline. Only in-frame clones appear in the TCRdb table, and some are missing; sequencing was by immunoSEQ multiplex PCR. The profile shows about 260,000 clones, roughly 87% of them singletons.

The sample here was peripheral blood, taken in a trial of Ad26.COV2.S vaccine versus placebo. The chain joins TRBV6-4 to TRBJ2-3; D is perhaps TRBD1 (6 bases). This sequence was found in a person between 18 and 65 years old who received the Ad26.COV2.S COVID-19 vaccine or a placebo. CDR3 sequence reads: CASKVTGSTDTQYF. Written as DNA, the CDR3 is TGTGCCAGCAAAGTAACAGGGAGCACAGATACGCAGTATTTT.